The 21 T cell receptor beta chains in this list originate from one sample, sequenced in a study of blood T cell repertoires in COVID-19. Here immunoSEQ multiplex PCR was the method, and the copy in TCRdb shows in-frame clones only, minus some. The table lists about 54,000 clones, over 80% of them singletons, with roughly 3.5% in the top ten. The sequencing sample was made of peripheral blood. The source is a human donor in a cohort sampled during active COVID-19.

The CDR3 DNA sequence: TGTGCCAGCAGCTCCTCCGGGGGGCACCCAGATACGCAGTATTTT. It encodes CASSSSGGHPDTQYF. The chain joins TRBV5-4 to TRBJ2-3, with D perhaps TRBD2 (7 bases). V lost 3 bases to trimming and J lost 4 bases, with 15 bases between them. The CDR3 spans 15 residues. The V gene's germline CDR1 is SGHNT and CDR2 YYREEE (reference sequence).

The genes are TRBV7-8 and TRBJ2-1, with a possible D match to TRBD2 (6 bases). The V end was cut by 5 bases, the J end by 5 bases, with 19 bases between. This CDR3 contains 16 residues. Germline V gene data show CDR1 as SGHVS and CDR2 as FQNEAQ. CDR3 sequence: CASSHSYGLPDNEQFF. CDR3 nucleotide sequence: TGTGCCAGCAGCCATTCTTACGGACTACCAGACAATGAGCAGTTCTTC.

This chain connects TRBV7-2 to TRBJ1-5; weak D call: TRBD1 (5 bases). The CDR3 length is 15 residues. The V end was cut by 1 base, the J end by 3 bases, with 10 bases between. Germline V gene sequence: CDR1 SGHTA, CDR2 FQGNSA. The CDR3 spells CASSLGRVNNQPQHF. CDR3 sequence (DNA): TGTGCCAGCAGCTTAGGCAGGGTAAACAATCAGCCCCAGCATTTT. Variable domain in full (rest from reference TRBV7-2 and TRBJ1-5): GAGVSQSPSNKVTEKGKDVELRCDPISGHTALYWYRQSLGQGLEFLIYFQGNSAPDKSGLPSDRFSAERTGGSVSTLTIQRTQQEDSAVYLCASSLGRVNNQPQHFGDGTRLSIL.

The CDR3 is CASSKGPGLGPRETQYF. The CDR3 DNA reads as TGTGCCAGCAGCAAAGGGCCAGGACTAGGGCCAAGGGAGACCCAGTACTTC. This rearrangement joins TRBV21-1 to TRBJ2-5; the table's D call of TRBD2 was not tested on the DNA. TRBV21-1 is flagged as a pseudogene. CDR3 length: 17 residues.

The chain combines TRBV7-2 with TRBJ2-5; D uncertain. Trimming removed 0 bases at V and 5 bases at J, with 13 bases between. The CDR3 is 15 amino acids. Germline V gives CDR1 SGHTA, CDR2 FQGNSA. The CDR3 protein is CASSLAVVARETQYF. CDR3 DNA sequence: TGTGCCAGCAGCTTAGCTGTGGTGGCCAGGGAGACCCAGTACTTC.

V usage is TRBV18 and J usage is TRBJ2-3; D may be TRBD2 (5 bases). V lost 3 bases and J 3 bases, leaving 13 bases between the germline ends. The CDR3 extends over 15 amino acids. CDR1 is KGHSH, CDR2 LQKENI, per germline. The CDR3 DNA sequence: TGTGCCAGCTCACCTGGACTTGGGAAGACAGATACGCAGTATTTT. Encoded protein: CASSPGLGKTDTQYF.

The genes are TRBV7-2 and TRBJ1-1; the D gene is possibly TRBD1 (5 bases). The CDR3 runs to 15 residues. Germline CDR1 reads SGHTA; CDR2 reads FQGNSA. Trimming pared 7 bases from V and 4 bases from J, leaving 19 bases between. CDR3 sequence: CASTVVRGRGTEAFF. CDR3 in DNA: TGTGCCAGCACCGTAGTTCGAGGGAGGGGCACTGAAGCTTTCTTT. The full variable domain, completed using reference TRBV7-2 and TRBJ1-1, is GAGVSQSPSNKVTEKGKDVELRCDPISGHTALYWYRQSLGQGLEFLIYFQGNSAPDKSGLPSDRFSAERTGGSVSTLTIQRTQQEDSAVYLCASTVVRGRGTEAFFGQGTRLTVV.

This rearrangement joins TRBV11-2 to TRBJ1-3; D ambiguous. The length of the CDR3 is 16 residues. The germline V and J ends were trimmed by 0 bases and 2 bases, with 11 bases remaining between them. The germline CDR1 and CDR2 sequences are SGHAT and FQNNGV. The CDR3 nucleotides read TGTGCCAGCAGCTTAGAGTTGTCAGGCACTGGAAACACCATATATTTT. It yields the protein CASSLELSGTGNTIYF.

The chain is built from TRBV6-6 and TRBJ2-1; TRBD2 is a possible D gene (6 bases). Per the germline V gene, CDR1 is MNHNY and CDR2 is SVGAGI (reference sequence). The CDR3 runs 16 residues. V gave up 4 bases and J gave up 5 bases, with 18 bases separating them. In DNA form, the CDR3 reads TGTGCCAGCAGTTCACCACGGGAGAGAGCAAACAATGAGCAGTTCTTC. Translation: CASSSPRERANNEQFF.

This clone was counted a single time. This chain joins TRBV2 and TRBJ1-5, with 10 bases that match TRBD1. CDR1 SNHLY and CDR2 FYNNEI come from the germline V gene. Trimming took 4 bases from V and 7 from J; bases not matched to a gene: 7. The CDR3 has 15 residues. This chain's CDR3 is CASSGGQGMGQPQHF. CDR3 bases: TGTGCCAGCAGTGGGGGACAGGGGATGGGGCAGCCCCAGCATTTT.

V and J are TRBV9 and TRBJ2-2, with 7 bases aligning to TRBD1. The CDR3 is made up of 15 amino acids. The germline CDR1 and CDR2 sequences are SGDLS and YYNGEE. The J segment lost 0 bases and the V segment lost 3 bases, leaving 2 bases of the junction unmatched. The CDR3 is CASSATGANTGELFF. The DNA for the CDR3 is TGTGCCAGCAGCGCCACAGGGGCGAACACCGGGGAGCTGTTTTTT.

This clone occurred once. The CDR3 region has the DNA TGTGCCATCAGGGGGACTAGCGGCAATGAGCAGTTCTTC. Its protein is CAIRGTSGNEQFF. The chain employs TRBV10-3 and TRBJ2-1; 11 positions agree with TRBD2. Losses at the gene ends were 6 bases for V and 6 bases for J; bases not matched to a gene: 1. This CDR3 is built from 13 residues. Germline values: CDR1 ENHRY, CDR2 SYGVKD.

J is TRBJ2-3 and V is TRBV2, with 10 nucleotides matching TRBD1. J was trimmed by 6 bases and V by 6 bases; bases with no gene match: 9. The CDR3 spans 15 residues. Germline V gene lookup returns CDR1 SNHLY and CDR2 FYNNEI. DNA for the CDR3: TGTGCCAGCAGGAAGACAGGGGGCCCCCCTGATACGCAGTATTTT. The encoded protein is CASRKTGGPPDTQYF.

CDR3: CASAGQATNEKLFF. The CDR3 DNA reads TGTGCCAGTGCTGGACAGGCAACTAATGAAAAACTGTTTTTT. The V gene is TRBV19, the J gene TRBJ1-4, with 7 positions matching TRBD1. Trimming took 8 bases from V and 0 from J; bases not matched to a gene: 3. The CDR3 has 14 amino acids. CDR1 is LNHDA, CDR2 SQIVND, per germline (reference sequence). Variable domain in full (rest from reference TRBV19 and TRBJ1-4): DGGITQSPKYLFRKEGQNVTLSCEQNLNHDAMYWYRQDPGQGLRLIYYSQIVNDFQKGDIAEGYSVSREKKESFPLTVTSAQKNPTAFYLCASAGQATNEKLFFGSGTQLSVL.

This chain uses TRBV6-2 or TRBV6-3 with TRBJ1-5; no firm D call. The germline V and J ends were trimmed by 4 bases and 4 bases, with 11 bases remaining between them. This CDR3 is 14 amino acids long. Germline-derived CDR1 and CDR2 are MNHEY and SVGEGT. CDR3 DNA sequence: TGTGCCAGCAGTTCAACCCCACAAAATCAGCCCCAGCATTTT. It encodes CASSSTPQNQPQHF.

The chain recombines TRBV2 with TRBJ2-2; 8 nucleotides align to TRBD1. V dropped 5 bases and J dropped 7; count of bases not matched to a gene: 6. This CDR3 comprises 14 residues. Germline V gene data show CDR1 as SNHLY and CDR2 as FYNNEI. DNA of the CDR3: TGTGCCAGCAGTCTTGCAGGGGGCAACGGGGAGCTGTTTTTT. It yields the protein CASSLAGGNGELFF.

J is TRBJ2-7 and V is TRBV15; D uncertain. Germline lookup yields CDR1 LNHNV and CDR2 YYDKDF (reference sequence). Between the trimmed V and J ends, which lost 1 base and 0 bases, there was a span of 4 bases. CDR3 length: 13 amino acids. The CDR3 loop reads CATSRGGSYEQYF. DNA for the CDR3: TGTGCCACCAGCAGAGGAGGCTCCTACGAGCAGTACTTC.

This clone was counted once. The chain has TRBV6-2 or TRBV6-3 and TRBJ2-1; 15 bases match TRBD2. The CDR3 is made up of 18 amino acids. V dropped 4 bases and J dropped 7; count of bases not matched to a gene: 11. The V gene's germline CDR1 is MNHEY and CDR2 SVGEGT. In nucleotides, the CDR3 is TGTGCCAGCAGTTCTGGACTAGCGGGAGGGCCATATGTTAATGAGCAGTTCTTC. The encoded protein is CASSSGLAGGPYVNEQFF.

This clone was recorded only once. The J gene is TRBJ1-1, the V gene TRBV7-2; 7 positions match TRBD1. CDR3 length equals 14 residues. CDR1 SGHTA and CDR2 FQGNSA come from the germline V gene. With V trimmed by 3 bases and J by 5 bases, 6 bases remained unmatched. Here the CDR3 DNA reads TGTGCCAGCAGCTTTCTTACAGGGGAGACTGAAGCTTTCTTT. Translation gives CASSFLTGETEAFF.

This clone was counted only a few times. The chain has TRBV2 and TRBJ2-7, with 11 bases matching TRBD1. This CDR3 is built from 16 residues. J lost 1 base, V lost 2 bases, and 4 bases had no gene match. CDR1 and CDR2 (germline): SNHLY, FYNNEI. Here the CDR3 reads CASSEPGQGASYEQYF. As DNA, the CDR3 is TGTGCCAGCAGTGAACCCGGACAGGGGGCGTCCTACGAGCAGTACTTC.

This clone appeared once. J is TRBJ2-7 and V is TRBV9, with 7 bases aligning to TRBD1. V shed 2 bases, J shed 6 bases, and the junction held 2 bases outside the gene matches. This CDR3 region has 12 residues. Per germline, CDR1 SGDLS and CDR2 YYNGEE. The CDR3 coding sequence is TGTGCCAGCAGCGTGACAGGGCGCGAGCAGTACTTC. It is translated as CASSVTGREQYF. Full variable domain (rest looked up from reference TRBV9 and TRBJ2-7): DSGVTQTPKHLITATGQRVTLRCSPRSGDLSVYWYQQSLDQGLQFLIQYYNGEERAKGNILERFSAQQFPDLHSELNLSSLELGDSALYFCASSVTGREQYFGPGTRLTVT.